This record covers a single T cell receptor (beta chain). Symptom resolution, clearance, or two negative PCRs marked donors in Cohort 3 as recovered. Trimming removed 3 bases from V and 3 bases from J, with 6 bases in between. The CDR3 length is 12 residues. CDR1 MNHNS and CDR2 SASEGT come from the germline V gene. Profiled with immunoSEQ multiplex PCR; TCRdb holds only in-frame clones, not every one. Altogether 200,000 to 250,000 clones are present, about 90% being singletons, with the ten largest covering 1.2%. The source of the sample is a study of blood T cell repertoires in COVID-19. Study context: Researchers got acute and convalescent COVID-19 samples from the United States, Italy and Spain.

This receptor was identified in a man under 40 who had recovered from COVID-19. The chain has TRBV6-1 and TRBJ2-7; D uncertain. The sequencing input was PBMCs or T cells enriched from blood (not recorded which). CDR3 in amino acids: CASSDGNYEQYF. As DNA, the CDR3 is TGTGCCAGCAGTGACGGTAACTACGAGCAGTACTTC.